This T cell receptor beta chain was identified in a study of shared clonotypes between healthy human individuals. Study in general: Aged 18 to 49, the donors were two women and a few men.

General study points: Non-shared clonotypes were found to have lower generation probabilities than the clonotypes that were shared by all four of the sorted-subset donors.

Comment on this clone: Its target is unknown.

All donors qualified as healthy HIV-negative adults and had experienced no recent acute infections or vaccinations. Per the original methods: From ImmunoSEQ came sequences covering only the junction and carrying no quality scores, so filtering differed. The data were produced by immunoSEQ multiplex PCR, yet TCRdb's version contains in-frame clones alone and is incomplete. The D gene and trimming were derived from the DNA, and the V and J assignments and clone size from that table. The sample lists about 2.4 million clones; around nine tenths were seen once. Sequencing used naive CD4+ T cells sorted from blood. Subset specified: CD45RA+ positively selected. This TCR was recovered from a man aged 18 to 35 in good health.

The CDR3 is CASSPPGTENTGELFF. The DNA for the CDR3 is TGTGCCAGCTCACCACCCGGGACAGAGAACACCGGGGAGCTGTTTTTT. The chain recombines TRBV18 with TRBJ2-2, with 7 bases identical to TRBD1. CDR3 length: 16 amino acids. The germline V gene has CDR1 KGHSH and CDR2 LQKENI. Trimming took 0 bases from V and 1 from J; bases not matched to a gene: 2.